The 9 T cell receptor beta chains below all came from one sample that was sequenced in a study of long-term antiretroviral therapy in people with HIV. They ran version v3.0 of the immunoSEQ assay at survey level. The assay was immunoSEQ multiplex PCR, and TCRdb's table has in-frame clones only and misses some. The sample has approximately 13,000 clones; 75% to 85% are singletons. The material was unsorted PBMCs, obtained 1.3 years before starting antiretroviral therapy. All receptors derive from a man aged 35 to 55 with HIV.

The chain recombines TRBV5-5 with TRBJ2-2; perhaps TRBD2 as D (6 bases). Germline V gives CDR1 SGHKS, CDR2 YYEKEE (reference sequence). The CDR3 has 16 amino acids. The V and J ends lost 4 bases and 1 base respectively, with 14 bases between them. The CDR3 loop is CASSPQAGMNTGELFF. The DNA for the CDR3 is TGTGCCAGCAGCCCACAGGCGGGGATGAACACCGGGGAGCTGTTTTTT. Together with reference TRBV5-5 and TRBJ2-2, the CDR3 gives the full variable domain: DAGVTQSPTHLIKTRGQQVTLRCSPISGHKSVSWYQQVLGQGPQFIFQYYEKEERGRGNFPDRFSARQFPNYSSELNVNALLLGDSALYLCASSPQAGMNTGELFFGEGSRLTVL.

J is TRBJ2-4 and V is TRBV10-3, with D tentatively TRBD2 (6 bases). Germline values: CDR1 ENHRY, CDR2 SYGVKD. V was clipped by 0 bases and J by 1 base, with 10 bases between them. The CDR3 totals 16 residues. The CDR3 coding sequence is TGTGCCATCAGTGAGTCGGGGGGACTTGCCAAAAACATTCAGTACTTC. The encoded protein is CAISESGGLAKNIQYF.

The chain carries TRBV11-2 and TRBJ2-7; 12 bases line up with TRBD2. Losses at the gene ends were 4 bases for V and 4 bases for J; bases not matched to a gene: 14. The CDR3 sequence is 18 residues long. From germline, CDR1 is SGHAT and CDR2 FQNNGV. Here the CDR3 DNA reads TGTGCCAGCAGCTCTATAATATATCCTAGCGGGGGGGCTTACGAGCAGTACTTC. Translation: CASSSIIYPSGGAYEQYF.

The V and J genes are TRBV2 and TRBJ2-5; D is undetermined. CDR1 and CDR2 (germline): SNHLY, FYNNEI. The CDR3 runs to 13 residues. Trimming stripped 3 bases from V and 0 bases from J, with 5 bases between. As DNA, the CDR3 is TGTGCCAGCAGTGATCAGTACCAAGAGACCCAGTACTTC. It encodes CASSDQYQETQYF.

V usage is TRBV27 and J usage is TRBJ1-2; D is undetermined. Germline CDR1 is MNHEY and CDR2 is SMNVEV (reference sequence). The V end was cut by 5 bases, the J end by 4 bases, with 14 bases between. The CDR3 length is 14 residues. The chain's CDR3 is CASSPSGFVYGYTF. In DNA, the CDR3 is TGTGCCAGCAGTCCCTCGGGGTTCGTCTATGGCTACACCTTC.

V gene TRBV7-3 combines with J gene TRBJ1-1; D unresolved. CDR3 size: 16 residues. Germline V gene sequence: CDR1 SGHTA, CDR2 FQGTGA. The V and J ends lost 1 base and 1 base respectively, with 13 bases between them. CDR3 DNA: TGTGCCAGCAGCTTAAAACCCCACGGTCCGAACACTGAAGCTTTCTTT. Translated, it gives CASSLKPHGPNTEAFF.

The CDR3 DNA follows: TGCGCCAGCAGCTTAGGGCAGCCCTCTGGAAACACCATATATTTT. Translated, it gives CASSLGQPSGNTIYF. The genes are TRBV5-1 and TRBJ1-3, with D hard to call. Trimming took 2 bases from V and 0 from J, leaving 9 bases between them. The germline V gene has CDR1 SGHRS and CDR2 YFSETQ. CDR3 length equals 15 residues.

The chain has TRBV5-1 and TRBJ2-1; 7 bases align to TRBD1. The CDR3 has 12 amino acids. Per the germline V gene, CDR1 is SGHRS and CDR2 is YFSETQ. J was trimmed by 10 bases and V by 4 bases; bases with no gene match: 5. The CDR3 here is CASSVDRHEQFF. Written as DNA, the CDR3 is TGCGCCAGCAGCGTGGACAGGCACGAGCAGTTCTTC.

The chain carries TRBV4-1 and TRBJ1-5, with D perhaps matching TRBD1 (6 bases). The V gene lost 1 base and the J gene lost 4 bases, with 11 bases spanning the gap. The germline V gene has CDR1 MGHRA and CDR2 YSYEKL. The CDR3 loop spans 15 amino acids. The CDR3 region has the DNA TGCGCCAGCAGCCAAGGAGGGGGGTGGAATCAGCCCCAGCATTTT. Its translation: CASSQGGGWNQPQHF.